This TCR beta chain comes out of a study of blood T cell repertoires in COVID-19. Clinical history reported by participants formed the basis on which cohorts were assigned. Assay used: immunoSEQ multiplex PCR; TCRdb lists only in-frame clones, some missing. The sample holds 150,000 to 190,000 clones, about 88% seen once. Germline CDR1 LNHDA, CDR2 SQIVND (reference sequence). The CDR3 loop spans 14 amino acids. V lost 5 bases to trimming and J lost 5 bases, with 13 bases between them. The clonotype originates from a man between 50 and 59 years old who had recovered from COVID-19. The chain carries TRBV19 and TRBJ2-1; TRBD1 might be the D (6 bases). The sequencing input was PBMCs or T cells enriched from blood (not recorded which). CDR3 residues: CASSQTGTNNEQFF. The CDR3 DNA follows: TGTGCCAGTAGTCAGACCGGGACAAACAATGAGCAGTTCTTC.